These 9 T cell receptor beta chains were all obtained from the same sample, sequenced in a study of CD8+ T cells in alopecia areata. Extracted RNA was reverse transcribed into cDNA, the sequencing template. Clones were read by immunoSEQ multiplex PCR, and TCRdb kept only the in-frame ones, dropping some. The repertoire includes around 100,000 clones, 55% of them detected once, and around 8.8% sits in the top ten. The sequencing input was CD4+ T cells sorted from blood. These TCRs come from a human donor in good health.

This chain links TRBV30 with TRBJ1-1, with D perhaps matching TRBD1 (5 bases). The CDR3 length is 13 residues. Trimming took off 0 bases at V and 4 bases at J, with 9 bases between the two ends. Germline assignment: CDR1 GTSNPN and CDR2 SVGIG (reference sequence). This CDR3 reads CAWSVGGGTEAFF. The CDR3 DNA is TGTGCCTGGAGTGTCGGGGGTGGCACTGAAGCTTTCTTT.

The rearrangement links TRBV2 to TRBJ2-2; perhaps TRBD1 as D (6 bases). Trimming took off 7 bases at V and 0 bases at J, with 9 bases between the two ends. The germline CDR1 and CDR2 sequences are SNHLY and FYNNEI. The CDR3 runs 14 residues. The CDR3, as DNA: TGTGCCAGCAACAGGGCTACGAACACCGGGGAGCTGTTTTTT. Protein product: CASNRATNTGELFF.

This clone was counted between two and nine times. The V gene is TRBV19, the J gene TRBJ1-2, with a weak D call TRBD1 (5 bases). Germline CDR1 and CDR2: LNHDA and SQIVND (reference sequence). The CDR3 sequence is 13 residues long. V lost 5 bases, J lost 8 bases, and 15 bases lay in between. CDR3 DNA sequence: TGTGCCAGTAGTCCGTTTGGGGCGTGGGGCTACACCTTC. Its translation: CASSPFGAWGYTF. The complete variable domain, with remaining parts taken from reference TRBV19 and TRBJ1-2, reads DGGITQSPKYLFRKEGQNVTLSCEQNLNHDAMYWYRQDPGQGLRLIYYSQIVNDFQKGDIAEGYSVSREKKESFPLTVTSAQKNPTAFYLCASSPFGAWGYTFGSGTRLTVV.

The chain has TRBV7-2 and TRBJ1-1; no definite D call. The CDR3 loop spans 13 amino acids. Germline values: CDR1 SGHTA, CDR2 FQGNSA. Trimming pared 1 base from V and 6 bases from J, leaving 9 bases between. The chain's CDR3 is CASSLVFTAEAFF. The CDR3 nucleotides are TGTGCCAGCAGCTTAGTGTTTACCGCTGAAGCTTTCTTT.

This chain connects TRBV29-1 to TRBJ2-7, with D perhaps TRBD1 or TRBD2 (5 bases each). The CDR3 is 14 amino acids. Trimming removed 8 bases at V and 2 bases at J, with 19 bases between. Germline-derived CDR1 and CDR2 are SQVTM and ANQGSEA. The CDR3 sequence is CSPNRGVRPYEQYF. For the CDR3, the DNA is TGCAGCCCGAACAGAGGGGTTAGGCCCTACGAGCAGTACTTC.

This chain links TRBV19 with TRBJ1-5; maybe TRBD1 (5 bases). Germline CDR1 and CDR2: LNHDA and SQIVND (reference sequence). V was pared by 8 bases and J by 4 bases, with 15 bases between. This CDR3 has 14 amino acids. As DNA, the CDR3 is TGTGCCAGTTGCGAATGGGGCGGAAATCAGCCCCAGCATTTT. Translation: CASCEWGGNQPQHF.

This chain links TRBV4-2 with TRBJ1-1; tentatively, D is TRBD1 (6 bases). V was cut by 0 bases and J by 5 bases, with 10 bases left in between. Germline assignment: CDR1 LGHNA and CDR2 YNFKEQ. CDR3 length: 14 residues. The DNA for the CDR3 is TGTGCCAGCAGCCAAGACAGGGGATGGACTGAAGCTTTCTTT. It translates to CASSQDRGWTEAFF.

The rearrangement uses TRBV19 and TRBJ2-2; D might be TRBD2 (6 bases). With 7 bases removed from V and 8 bases from J, the gap between germline ends came to 8 bases. Germline CDR1 is LNHDA and CDR2 is SQIVND (reference sequence). This CDR3 spans 11 amino acids. CDR3 nucleotide sequence: TGTGCCAGTATGGGACTGGGGGAGCTGTTTTTT. It specifies CASMGLGELFF.

In this sample, this clone turned up a few times. The chain combines TRBV7-2 with TRBJ2-1, with TRBD1 as a possible D gene (6 bases). In germline, CDR1 is SGHTA, CDR2 FQGNSA. V was pared by 3 bases and J by 4 bases, with 10 bases between. CDR3 length: 14 amino acids. CDR3 DNA sequence: TGTGCCAGCAGCTTCCGGACAGCTTACAATGAGCAGTTCTTC. Protein sequence: CASSFRTAYNEQFF.